Shown below are 29 T cell receptor beta chains from a single sample sequenced in a study of identical twins. One entry per CDR3 protein results from TCRdb running MiXCR on the 5' RACE reads. The sample consists of about 220,000 distinct CDR3 sequences, approximately 7.1% of them appearing once. These data also featured in a second study, about T cells expressing NK-cell markers.

Sequencing was carried out using CD8+ T cells sorted from blood. All receptors derive from a woman aged 18-29 years in good health.

In this sample, this clonotype turned up a few times. The chain has TRBV29-1 and TRBJ2-1; 13 bases are a match to TRBD2. The ends lost 7 bases at V and 4 bases at J; junction bases unmatched: 7. CDR1 SQVTM and CDR2 ANQGSEA come from the germline V gene. The CDR3 is made up of 15 amino acids. CDR3 sequence (DNA): TGCAGCGCCTCCGGGACTAGCGGGAATTACAATGAGCAGTTCTTC. Translating gives CSASGTSGNYNEQFF.

A few counts support this clonotype. The gene calls are TRBV20-1 and TRBJ2-1, with TRBD2 matching 9 bases. J gave up 6 bases and V 4 bases, and 4 bases lay outside the gene matches. Germline loops: CDR1 DFQATT, CDR2 SNEGSKA (reference sequence). The CDR3 is 13 residues long. CDR3 DNA: TGCAGTGCTATCGGGCGGGAGGGCAATGAGCAGTTCTTC. The encoded protein is CSAIGREGNEQFF.

This clonotype was counted between two and nine times. The gene calls are TRBV15 and TRBJ2-7; D unresolved. Trimming took off 0 bases at V and 5 bases at J, with 8 bases between the two ends. Germline assignment: CDR1 LNHNV and CDR2 YYDKDF (reference sequence). This CDR3 has 13 residues. CDR3 nucleotides: TGTGCCACCAGCAGAGATGTGAGAGACGAGCAGTACTTC. This sequence encodes CATSRDVRDEQYF. The variable domain in full, completed from reference TRBV15 and TRBJ2-7, reads DAMVIQNPRYQVTQFGKPVTLSCSQTLNHNVMYWYQQKSSQAPKLLFHYYDKDFNNEADTPDNFQSRRPNTSFCFLDIRSPGLGDTAMYLCATSRDVRDEQYFGPGTRLTVT.

This clonotype was seen many times. CDR3 coding DNA: TGTGCCAGCAGCCCTAGCGGGATCTCCTACAATGAGCAGTTCTTC. It is translated as CASSPSGISYNEQFF. The rearrangement joins TRBV7-9 to TRBJ2-1; 9 bases map to TRBD2. From germline, CDR1 is SEHNR and CDR2 FQNEAQ (reference sequence). This CDR3 is 15 amino acids long. J lost 0 bases, V lost 5 bases, and 2 bases had no gene match. The full variable domain, with the rest looked up from reference TRBV7-9 and TRBJ2-1, is DTGVSQNPRHKITKRGQNVTFRCDPISEHNRLYWYRQTLGQGPEFLTYFQNEAQLEKSRLLSDRFSAERPKGSFSTLEIQRTEQGDSAMYLCASSPSGISYNEQFFGPGTRLTVL.

The chain recombines TRBV15 with TRBJ2-1, with TRBD2 matching over 8 bases. The V and J ends lost 5 bases and 6 bases, in that order; junction bases with no gene match: 9. The CDR3 is 15 residues long. Germline V gene lookup returns CDR1 LNHNV and CDR2 YYDKDF (reference sequence). The CDR3 here is CATSRSGTRGNEQFF. CDR3 bases: TGTGCCACCAGCCGATCCGGGACTAGGGGCAATGAGCAGTTCTTC.

This clonotype has at least ten counts. This rearrangement joins TRBV9 to TRBJ1-1, with D possibly matching TRBD1 (5 bases). The CDR3 is made up of 15 amino acids. Germline assignment: CDR1 SGDLS and CDR2 YYNGEE. The V end lost 0 bases, the J end lost 2 bases, and 11 bases lay between the germline ends. As DNA, the CDR3 is TGTGCCAGCAGCGTAGATGGGGGAATAAACACTGAAGCTTTCTTT. This translates into CASSVDGGINTEAFF.

This chain connects TRBV20-1 to TRBJ2-7; D perhaps matches TRBD2 (6 bases). Trimming took off 1 base at V and 1 base at J, with 14 bases between the two ends. Germline V gives CDR1 DFQATT, CDR2 SNEGSKA (reference sequence). The CDR3 runs to 15 residues. The CDR3 DNA reads TGCAGTGCTAGAGGGAGGGTGCCCCATTCCTACGAGCAGTACTTC. Protein product: CSARGRVPHSYEQYF.

The table lists this clonotype with a few counts. V gene TRBV3-1 combines with J gene TRBJ2-1; a weak D match, TRBD2 (6 bases). The CDR3 spans 16 residues. V lost 3 bases, J lost 2 bases, and 14 bases lay in between. CDR1 and CDR2 from the germline V gene are LGHDT and YNNKEL (reference sequence). The CDR3 DNA reads TGTGCCAGCAGCCACAGCGGAGGGAGACCCTACAATGAGCAGTTCTTC. This sequence encodes CASSHSGGRPYNEQFF.

This clonotype turned up a few times. V usage is TRBV12-3 or TRBV12-4 and J usage is TRBJ2-7; no reliable D call. The CDR3 extends over 13 amino acids. V was shortened by 4 bases and J by 0 bases, with 7 bases between the two germline ends. The CDR3 sequence is CASSWASSYEQYF. The CDR3, as DNA: TGTGCCAGCAGTTGGGCCAGCTCCTACGAGCAGTACTTC.

This clonotype was found a few times. This chain joins TRBV2 and TRBJ2-7, with 9 bases lining up with TRBD1. V lost 9 bases to trimming and J lost 5 bases; unmatched junction nucleotides: 5. There are 12 residues in the CDR3. Per germline, CDR1 SNHLY and CDR2 FYNNEI. The CDR3 sequence is CARAGTGNEQYF. CDR3 DNA: TGTGCCAGAGCCGGGACAGGGAACGAGCAGTACTTC.

The table lists this clonotype with many counts. The V gene is TRBV29-1, the J gene TRBJ2-3; 13 bases map to TRBD2. Germline V gives CDR1 SQVTM, CDR2 ANQGSEA. Trimming cost V 4 bases and J 4 bases; bases outside gene matches: 8. This CDR3 spans 16 amino acids. The DNA for the CDR3 is TGCAGCGTTGCAGGAGGACTAGCGGGAGTGGCAGATACGCAGTATTTT. Its protein product is CSVAGGLAGVADTQYF.

The chain carries TRBV12-3 or TRBV12-4 and TRBJ2-7, with 7 bases lining up with TRBD1. V lost 5 bases, J lost 3 bases, and 4 bases stayed unmatched. This CDR3 has 13 residues. CDR3 sequence: CASSKGQLYEQYF. Here the CDR3 DNA reads TGTGCCAGCAGTAAGGGACAGCTCTACGAGCAGTACTTC.

This clonotype was detected many times. At one boundary the junction diverges from the germline segment, which might be a read error. The chain joins TRBV12-3 or TRBV12-4 to TRBJ1-2; D call uncertain. CDR3 size: 13 residues. DNA for the CDR3: TGTGCCAGCAGTTTCGTAACTTTTTGGATCCCGCTCTTC. Its protein is CASSFVTFWIPLF.

The CDR3 DNA reads TGCGCCAGCAGCCCTCTGGTGGAGTGGAAACCTCTCAGCTCGGACAATGAGCAGTTCTTC. This sequence encodes CASSPLVEWKPLSSDNEQFF. The V gene is TRBV4-1, the J gene TRBJ2-1, with D unclear. The CDR3 is 20 residues long. The germline V and J ends were trimmed by 4 bases and 5 bases, with 30 bases remaining between them. CDR1 is MGHRA and CDR2 is YSYEKL in the germline V gene.

This clonotype was seen a handful of times. The chain joins TRBV6-1 to TRBJ2-4; TRBD2 aligns across 11 bases. V shed 8 bases and J 5 bases; nucleotides not matched to a gene: 11. The germline V gene encodes CDR1 MNHNS and CDR2 SASEGT. CDR3 length equals 16 residues. CDR3 in DNA: TGTGCCAGCGCTATAGCGGGAGGGGGAGATCAAAACATTCAGTACTTC. Its protein is CASAIAGGGDQNIQYF.

This clonotype occurred many times. J is TRBJ1-2 and V is TRBV12-3 or TRBV12-4; unclear D gene. Trimming removed 4 bases at V and 4 bases at J, with 10 bases between. CDR3 length: 13 residues. DNA of the CDR3: TGTGCCAGCAGTTCGATGGGCACCTATGGCTACACCTTC. Translating gives CASSSMGTYGYTF.

CDR3 residues: CASSQTGEEAFF. CDR3 in DNA: TGTGCCAGCAGCCAGACAGGGGAAGAAGCTTTCTTT. This sequence joins TRBV3-1 and TRBJ1-1, with 8 nucleotides matching TRBD1. Germline loops: CDR1 LGHDT, CDR2 YNNKEL (reference sequence). This CDR3 is built from 12 residues. The trim removed 3 bases at V and 8 bases at J, leaving 2 bases unmatched.

CDR3 nucleotides: TGTGCCACCAGCAGGGAGCGGGATAGGGAGACCCAGTACTTC. Its protein product is CATSRERDRETQYF. V gene TRBV15 combines with J gene TRBJ2-5; 7 bases align to TRBD2. The CDR3 extends over 14 amino acids. Germline V gives CDR1 LNHNV, CDR2 YYDKDF (reference sequence). V dropped 3 bases and J dropped 5; count of bases not matched to a gene: 6.

The V call is TRBV9, the J call TRBJ1-2; perhaps TRBD1 as D (5 bases). This CDR3 has 13 amino acids. Germline V lookup: CDR1 SGDLS, CDR2 YYNGEE. V lost 3 bases, J lost 4 bases, and 10 bases lay in between. The CDR3 sequence is CASSARDGYGYTF. The DNA of the CDR3 is TGTGCCAGCAGCGCTAGGGACGGCTATGGCTACACCTTC.

The rearrangement joins TRBV18 to TRBJ2-5; D unresolved. This CDR3 has 15 residues. CDR1 is KGHSH and CDR2 is LQKENI in the germline V gene. V was cut by 2 bases and J by 3 bases, with 13 bases left in between. CDR3 region: CASSPGDLLKETQYF. The CDR3 bases are TGTGCCAGCTCACCAGGGGATCTTCTCAAAGAGACCCAGTACTTC.

V gene TRBV9 combines with J gene TRBJ2-1; TRBD2 aligns across 8 bases. Unmatched junction bases numbered 10, after V lost 4 bases and J lost 4 bases. This CDR3 contains 16 residues. The germline gives CDR1 SGDLS, CDR2 YYNGEE. The CDR3 loop is CASSPSGLAGYNEQFF. The DNA of the CDR3 is TGTGCCAGCAGCCCCTCGGGGCTAGCGGGTTACAATGAGCAGTTCTTC.

The table lists this clonotype with a few counts. Here the CDR3 reads CASSPIAGSTDTQYF. The DNA of the CDR3 is TGTGCCAGCAGCCCAATAGCGGGGAGCACAGATACGCAGTATTTT. The V and J genes are TRBV12-3 or TRBV12-4 and TRBJ2-3, with 8 bases aligning to TRBD2. Trimming took 6 bases from V and 0 from J; bases not matched to a gene: 5. The CDR3 has 15 residues.

The rearrangement links TRBV12-5 to TRBJ2-2; possible D gene TRBD1, 5 bases. CDR3 length equals 14 residues. CDR1 is LGHNT and CDR2 is FRNRAP in the germline V gene. V was cut by 3 bases and J by 5 bases, with 10 bases left in between. The CDR3, as DNA: TGTGCTAGTGGTTTTGACAGCAAAACCGGGGAGCTGTTTTTT. Its translation is CASGFDSKTGELFF.

Comment on this clonotype: A clone one base away is much larger, so this may be a read error. The chain uses TRBV5-6 and TRBJ2-1; D is possibly TRBD1 (6 bases). This CDR3 comprises 14 residues. The germline V gene encodes CDR1 SGHDT and CDR2 YYEEEE. In DNA, the CDR3 is TGTGCCAGCAGCTCCGGACAGAATTACAGTGAGCAGTTCTTC. Encoded protein: CASSSGQNYSEQFF.

This chain uses TRBV14 with TRBJ1-6; D is ambiguous. This CDR3 region has 15 residues. Germline CDR1 is SGHDN and CDR2 is FVKESK. Trimming pared 4 bases from V and 5 bases from J, leaving 12 bases between. The CDR3: CASSLMTLHNSPLHF. Written as DNA, the CDR3 is TGTGCCAGCAGCCTAATGACTCTCCATAATTCACCCCTCCACTTT.

This clonotype showed up many times. V gene TRBV21-1 combines with J gene TRBJ1-5. TRBV21-1 is a recognized pseudogene. The CDR3 extends over 15 amino acids. The CDR3 spells CASSKGGDRYQPQHF. The CDR3 region has the DNA TGTGCCAGCAGCAAAGGGGGTGATCGATACCAGCCCCAGCATTTT.

There are many counts of this clonotype. The DNA for the CDR3 is TGTGCCAGCTCTCTAAAGGTCACTCGCCCGACAGATACGCAGTATTTT. It specifies CASSLKVTRPTDTQYF. This chain joins TRBV6-1 and TRBJ2-3; D is unclear. The CDR3 is 16 amino acids. The ends were cut back, 8 bases at V and 3 bases at J, with 21 bases in the middle. Germline CDR1 reads MNHNS; CDR2 reads SASEGT.

This chain links TRBV11-2 with TRBJ1-2, with D possibly TRBD1 on 5 matching bases. Per germline, CDR1 SGHAT and CDR2 FQNNGV. V lost 3 bases to trimming and J lost 4 bases, with 12 bases between them. This CDR3 region has 14 residues. The CDR3 loop reads CASSFAGGSYGYTF. Written as DNA, the CDR3 is TGTGCCAGCAGCTTCGCCGGGGGTTCCTATGGCTACACCTTC.

This clonotype was detected ten times or more. The chain joins TRBV18 to TRBJ2-1; 8 bases line up with TRBD2. The V gene's germline CDR1 is KGHSH and CDR2 LQKENI. The CDR3 has 16 residues. The V segment lost 6 bases and the J segment 3 bases; nucleotides outside the gene matches: 10. CDR3 loop: CASSPREGGGYNEQFF. In nucleotides, the CDR3 is TGTGCCAGCTCTCCCCGGGAGGGAGGAGGCTACAATGAGCAGTTCTTC.